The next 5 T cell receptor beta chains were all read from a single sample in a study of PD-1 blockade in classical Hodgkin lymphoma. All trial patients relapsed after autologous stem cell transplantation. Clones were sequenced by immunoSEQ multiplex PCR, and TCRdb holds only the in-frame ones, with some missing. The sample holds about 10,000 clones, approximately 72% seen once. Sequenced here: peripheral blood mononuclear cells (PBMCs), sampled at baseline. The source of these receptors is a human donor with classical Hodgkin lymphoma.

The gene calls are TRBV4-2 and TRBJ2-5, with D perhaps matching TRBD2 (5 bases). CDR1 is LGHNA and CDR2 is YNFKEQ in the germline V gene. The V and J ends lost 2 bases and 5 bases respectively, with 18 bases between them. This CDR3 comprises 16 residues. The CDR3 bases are TGTGCCAGCAGCCAACCCGGACGGGGAACCGTGGAGACCCAGTACTTC. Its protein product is CASSQPGRGTVETQYF.

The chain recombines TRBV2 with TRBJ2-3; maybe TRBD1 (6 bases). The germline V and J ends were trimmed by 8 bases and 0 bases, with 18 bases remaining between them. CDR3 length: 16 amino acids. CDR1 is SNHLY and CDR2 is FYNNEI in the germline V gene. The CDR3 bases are TGTGCCAGCGGTAATCCGGGACAAGTAAGCACAGATACGCAGTATTTT. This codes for CASGNPGQVSTDTQYF. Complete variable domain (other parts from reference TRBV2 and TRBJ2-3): EPEVTQTPSHQVTQMGQEVILRCVPISNHLYFYWYRQILGQKVEFLVSFYNNEISEKSEIFDDQFSVERPDGSNFTLKIRSTKLEDSAMYFCASGNPGQVSTDTQYFGPGTRLTVL.

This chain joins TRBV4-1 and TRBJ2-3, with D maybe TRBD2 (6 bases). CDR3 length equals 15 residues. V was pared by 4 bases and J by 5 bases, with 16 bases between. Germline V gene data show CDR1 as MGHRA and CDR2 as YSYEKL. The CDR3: CASSRQAGDEDTQYF. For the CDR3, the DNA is TGCGCCAGCAGCCGTCAAGCGGGTGACGAAGATACGCAGTATTTT.

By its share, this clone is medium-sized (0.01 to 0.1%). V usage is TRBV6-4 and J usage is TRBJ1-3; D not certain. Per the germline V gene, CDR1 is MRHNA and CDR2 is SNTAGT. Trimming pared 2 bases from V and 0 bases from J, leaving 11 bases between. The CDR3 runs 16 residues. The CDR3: CASSDVDPNSGNTIYF. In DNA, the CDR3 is TGTGCCAGCAGTGACGTGGACCCCAACTCTGGAAACACCATATATTTT.

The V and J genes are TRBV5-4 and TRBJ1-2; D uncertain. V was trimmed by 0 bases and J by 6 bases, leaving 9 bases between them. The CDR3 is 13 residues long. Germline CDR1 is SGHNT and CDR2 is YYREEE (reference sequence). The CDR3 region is CASSLDGFNGYTF. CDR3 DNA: TGTGCCAGCAGCTTGGATGGGTTTAATGGCTACACCTTC. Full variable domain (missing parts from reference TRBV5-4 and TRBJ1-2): ETGVTQSPTHLIKTRGQQVTLRCSSQSGHNTVSWYQQALGQGPQFIFQYYREEENGRGNFPPRFSGLQFPNYSSELNVNALELDDSALYLCASSLDGFNGYTFGSGTRLTVV.